These T cell receptor beta chains were read from a single sample in a study of cytomegalovirus exposure and HLA in healthy donors. The method was immunoSEQ multiplex PCR; TCRdb's version includes in-frame clones alone and lacks a portion of them. The profile shows fewer than 130,000 clones, 79% of them singletons. The specimen was PBMCs. The receptors were gathered from a woman aged 40 to 50 in good health and CMV-seronegative. The CDR3 runs from the conserved cysteine through the conserved F or W. The D gene is left open where the match is weak.

v_call	d_call	j_call	cdr3_aa
TRBV30	.	TRBJ1-5	CAWSPDFDRRNQPQHF
TRBV29-1	.	TRBJ1-1	CSVARRTEAFF
TRBV19	TRBD2	TRBJ2-7	CASSRASGYYEQYF
TRBV7-8	TRBD1	TRBJ1-4	CASSLESGQLNEKLFF
TRBV6-6	TRBD1	TRBJ1-1	CASSTLGQGKHSAFF
TRBV19	.	.	CASHQTGTPGDQPQYF
TRBV6-5	.	TRBJ2-7	CASSYSGKNEQYF
TRBV6-6	.	TRBJ1-2	CASSPRTGYYGYTF
TRBV28	.	TRBJ2-5	CASSSTGKFQETQYF
TRBV4-1	TRBD1	TRBJ1-2	CASSQGQDLGHGYTF
TRBV7-2	TRBD2	TRBJ2-7	CASSWTGTSYNEQYF
TRBV7-8	TRBD1	TRBJ1-2	CASSLERLADRGRGYGYTF
TRBV7-8	.	TRBJ2-7	CASSLRTAYEQYF
TRBV11-2	TRBD1	TRBJ1-2	CASSFGTGGMRYTF
TRBV28	TRBD2	.	CASSQRKGLVYAYEQYF
TRBV7-2	.	TRBJ2-3	CASSLEDTQYF
TRBV9	TRBD1	TRBJ2-3	CASSPRGTGTDTQYF
TRBV4-3	.	TRBJ2-3	CASSQDRRGTQYF
TRBV2	.	TRBJ1-1	CASSNSRDNLNTEAFF
TRBV27	TRBD2	TRBJ2-3	CASRALAFTDTQYF
TRBV5-6	.	TRBJ2-1	CASSTSSYNEQFF
TRBV28	TRBD2	TRBJ2-6	CASSLLGTGGFLSGANVLTF
TRBV5-4	.	TRBJ1-1	CASSLDLESVEAFF
TRBV19	TRBD2	TRBJ2-2	CASSFSGRETGELFF
TRBV28	TRBD1	TRBJ2-3	CASSSQGASTDTQYF
TRBV27	.	TRBJ1-2	CASTVNSGAPGYTF
TRBV19	.	TRBJ1-1	CASSASTEMNTEAFF
TRBV30	TRBD2	TRBJ2-1	CACLPGTSGDNEQFF
TRBV7-7	TRBD2	TRBJ2-5	CASSLSLAGGRETQYF
TRBV18	TRBD1	TRBJ2-6	CASSPTGGAGANVLTF
TRBV4-1	.	TRBJ2-5	CASSQEPGLSETQYF
TRBV27	TRBD1	TRBJ1-1	CASSTGDSSNTEAFF
TRBV9	TRBD1	TRBJ2-1	CASSGSQGQGSYNEQFF
TRBV11-2	.	TRBJ2-7	CASSRGLYEQYF
TRBV19	TRBD1	TRBJ1-1	CASSMIGQVRVGTEAFF
TRBV6-1	.	TRBJ2-3	CASSESSGPQYF
TRBV5-4	.	TRBJ2-7	CASSLAGRDEQYF
TRBV19	TRBD2	TRBJ2-1	CASSETSGGANEQFF
TRBV7-8	.	TRBJ2-1	CASSFVRNEQFF
TRBV18	TRBD1	TRBJ1-3	CASSPPGTGSSGNTIYF
TRBV11-3	.	TRBJ2-5	CASSLASRGAGEETQYF